One and the same sample provided the 12 T cell receptor beta chains below, sequenced in a study of response to subunit inactivated influenza vaccine. TCRdb re-derived calls from the RT-PCR reads in MiXCR, one entry per CDR3 protein. The sample holds approximately 160,000 distinct CDR3 sequences; roughly a tenth are singletons and the top ten take roughly a third. This specimen was CD8+ T cells sorted from PBMCs, taken less than 25 months after vaccination. These receptors were obtained from a man in his fifties or sixties who received an inactivated influenza vaccine.

The rearrangement uses TRBV6-2 or TRBV6-3 and TRBJ2-1; tentative D call: TRBD2 (5 bases). This CDR3 is 13 amino acids long. Trimming took 4 bases from V and 5 from J, leaving 9 bases between them. Per the germline V gene, CDR1 is MNHEY and CDR2 is SVGEGT. The CDR3 coding sequence is TGTGCCAGCAGTTCGGGATCTAACAATGAGCAGTTCTTC. It specifies CASSSGSNNEQFF.

The chain is built from TRBV3-1 and TRBJ2-1; D could derive from TRBD1 or TRBD2 (5 bases each). The CDR3 covers 13 residues. Germline V lookup: CDR1 LGHDT, CDR2 YNNKEL (reference sequence). V was pared by 5 bases and J by 8 bases, with 13 bases between. The CDR3 loop is CASSNIQEDEQFF. The CDR3, as DNA: TGTGCCAGCAGCAATATACAGGAGGATGAGCAGTTCTTC.

In this sample, this clonotype turned up a few times. The chain combines TRBV11-2 with TRBJ2-3; the match to TRBD2 covers 9 bases. The CDR3 consists of 15 residues. Germline values: CDR1 SGHAT, CDR2 FQNNGV. Trimming cost V 5 bases and J 6 bases; bases outside gene matches: 9. The CDR3 is CASSLGLAKFDTQYF. The CDR3 region has the DNA TGTGCCAGCAGCCTAGGACTAGCGAAATTTGATACGCAGTATTTT.

There are a few counts of this clonotype. J is TRBJ1-5 and V is TRBV7-2; D is perhaps TRBD1 (5 bases). This CDR3 is built from 15 residues. V was cut by 2 bases and J by 0 bases, with 8 bases left in between. The germline CDR1 and CDR2 sequences are SGHTA and FQGNSA. The CDR3 loop reads CASSLWGNSNQPQHF. Here the CDR3 DNA reads TGTGCCAGCAGCTTATGGGGGAATAGCAATCAGCCCCAGCATTTT. The full variable domain, completed using reference TRBV7-2 and TRBJ1-5, is GAGVSQSPSNKVTEKGKDVELRCDPISGHTALYWYRQSLGQGLEFLIYFQGNSAPDKSGLPSDRFSAERTGGSVSTLTIQRTQQEDSAVYLCASSLWGNSNQPQHFGDGTRLSIL.

This clonotype was counted only a few times. The chain joins TRBV9 to TRBJ2-3; D perhaps matches TRBD1 (6 bases). Trimming cost V 4 bases and J 2 bases, with 14 bases left between them. The V gene's germline CDR1 is SGDLS and CDR2 YYNGEE. This CDR3 has 15 amino acids. The CDR3 reads CASSPEGGHTDTQYF. The CDR3 DNA follows: TGTGCCAGCAGCCCAGAAGGGGGACACACAGATACGCAGTATTTT.

This clonotype was seen only a few times. The chain is built from TRBV11-2 and TRBJ2-7, with D hard to call. CDR3 length: 15 amino acids. V was trimmed by 5 bases and J by 0 bases, leaving 14 bases between them. Germline lookup yields CDR1 SGHAT and CDR2 FQNNGV. DNA for the CDR3: TGTGCCAGCAGCCCTATCGAATTTGGCTCCTACGAGCAGTACTTC. Protein sequence: CASSPIEFGSYEQYF.

This clonotype has at least ten counts. The V and J genes are TRBV20-1 and TRBJ2-7; 9 bases are shared with TRBD1. Germline V gives CDR1 DFQATT, CDR2 SNEGSKA (reference sequence). The junction had 6 bases not matched to a gene; V was cut back by 0 bases and J by 6 bases. The CDR3 loop spans 14 amino acids. The CDR3 DNA sequence: TGCAGTGCTAGAGATATGGGACAGGGAAGCGAGCAGTACTTC. Translating it yields CSARDMGQGSEQYF.

The chain uses TRBV7-9 and TRBJ2-7; D perhaps matches TRBD2 (5 bases). This CDR3 has 14 amino acids. Germline V gene sequence: CDR1 SEHNR, CDR2 FQNEAQ (reference sequence). The germline V and J ends were trimmed by 5 bases and 5 bases, with 16 bases remaining between them. DNA of the CDR3: TGTGCCAGCAGCGCCTTAGGGCCGCGGGACGAGCAGTACTTC. It specifies CASSALGPRDEQYF.

This clonotype was seen more than once but under ten times. The rearrangement joins TRBV7-9 to TRBJ2-3, with D perhaps matching TRBD2 (6 bases). The V gene's germline CDR1 is SEHNR and CDR2 FQNEAQ (reference sequence). The CDR3 has 13 residues. Trimming shortened V by 5 bases and J by 5 bases, and 11 bases separated the two germline ends. For the CDR3, the DNA is TGTGCCAGCAGCCCGGAGGGGATAGATACGCAGTATTTT. It is translated as CASSPEGIDTQYF.

This chain's CDR3 is CASSLSGTGHEQYF. The DNA for the CDR3 is TGTGCCAGCAGTCTTTCCGGGACAGGCCACGAGCAGTACTTC. This chain connects TRBV4-2 to TRBJ2-7; 8 nucleotides match TRBD1. The CDR3 has 14 residues. After removal of 6 bases from V and 5 bases from J, the junction contained 9 bases not matched to a gene. Germline CDR1 is LGHNA and CDR2 is YNFKEQ.

This clonotype has more than one count but fewer than ten. V gene TRBV12-3 or TRBV12-4 combines with J gene TRBJ2-2; 7 positions match TRBD1. V shed 7 bases and J 2 bases; nucleotides not matched to a gene: 7. The CDR3 runs to 15 residues. The CDR3 sequence is CASTHRGPNTGELFF. DNA for the CDR3: TGTGCCAGCACCCACAGGGGACCCAACACCGGGGAGCTGTTTTTT.

This clonotype occurred many times. This sequence joins TRBV5-1 and TRBJ2-1, with D unclear. V was shortened by 4 bases and J by 0 bases, with 5 bases between the two germline ends. The CDR3 covers 13 residues. Germline lookup yields CDR1 SGHRS and CDR2 YFSETQ. CDR3 residues: CASSASSYNEQFF. In nucleotides, the CDR3 is TGCGCCAGCAGCGCGAGCTCCTACAATGAGCAGTTCTTC.